Sequencing of this T cell receptor (beta chain) was carried out in a study of blood T cells in healthy people across ages. Sample-barcoded 5' priming and a J-beta primer mix drove a second PCR of roughly 7 to 11 cycles. TCRdb fed the 5' RACE reads into MiXCR, producing one record per CDR3 protein. This sample has more than 650,000 distinct CDR3 sequences; 20% to 25% occur once, and the top ten carry approximately 20%. The CDR3 contains 17 residues. Note on this clonotype: At one end the junction does not follow the germline gene, possibly because of a read error.

The TCR sequence derives from a man between 65 and 85 years old in good health. The sequenced sample was blood. The chain recombines TRBV12-3 or TRBV12-4 with TRBJ2-3, with D unclear. The CDR3 sequence: CASSPLVAGVRADAQYF. The CDR3 DNA is TGTGCCAGCAGTCCCCTTGTAGCCGGAGTGCGTGCAGATGCGCAGTATTTT.